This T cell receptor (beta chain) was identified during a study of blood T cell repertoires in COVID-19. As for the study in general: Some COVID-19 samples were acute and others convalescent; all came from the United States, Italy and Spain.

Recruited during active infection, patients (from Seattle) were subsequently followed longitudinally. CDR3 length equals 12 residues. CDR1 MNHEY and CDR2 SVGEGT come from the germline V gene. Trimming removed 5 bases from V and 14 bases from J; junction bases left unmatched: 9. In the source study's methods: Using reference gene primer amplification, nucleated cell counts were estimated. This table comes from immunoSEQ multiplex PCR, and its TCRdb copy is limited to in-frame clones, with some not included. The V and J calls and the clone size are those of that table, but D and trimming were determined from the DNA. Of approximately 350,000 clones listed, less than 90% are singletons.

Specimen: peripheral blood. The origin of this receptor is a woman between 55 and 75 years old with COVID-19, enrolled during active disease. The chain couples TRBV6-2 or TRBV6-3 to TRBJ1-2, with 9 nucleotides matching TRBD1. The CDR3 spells CASSQKPGTGTF. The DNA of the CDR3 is TGTGCCAGCAGTCAAAAACCCGGGACAGGGACCTTC.